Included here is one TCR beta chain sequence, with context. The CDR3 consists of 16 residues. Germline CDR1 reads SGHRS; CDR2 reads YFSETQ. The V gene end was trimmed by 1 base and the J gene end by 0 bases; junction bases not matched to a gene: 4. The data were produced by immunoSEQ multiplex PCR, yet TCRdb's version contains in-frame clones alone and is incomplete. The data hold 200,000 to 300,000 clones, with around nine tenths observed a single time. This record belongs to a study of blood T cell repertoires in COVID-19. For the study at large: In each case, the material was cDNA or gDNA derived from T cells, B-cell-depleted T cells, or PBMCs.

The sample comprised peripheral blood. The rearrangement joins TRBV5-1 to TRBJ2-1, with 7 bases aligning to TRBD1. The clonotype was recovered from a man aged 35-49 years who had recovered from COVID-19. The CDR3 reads CASSLLGQASYNEQFF. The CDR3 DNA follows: TGCGCCAGCAGCTTGCTCGGACAGGCCTCCTACAATGAGCAGTTCTTC.